These 32 T cell receptor beta chains were sequenced from one sample in a study of blood T cell repertoires in COVID-19. Repertoires were generated with immunoSEQ multiplex PCR, while TCRdb's copy carries only in-frame clones and drops some. The top ten hold 0.95% to 1.3% of the sample, which has about 190,000 clones, around nine tenths seen once. The sample taken for sequencing was peripheral blood. These receptors all stem from a man aged 25 to 45 with acute or convalescent COVID-19.

This clone was seen ten or more times. V is TRBV6-1 and J is TRBJ2-7, with TRBD1 as a possible D gene (5 bases). CDR3 size: 16 residues. CDR1 and CDR2 from the germline V gene are MNHNS and SASEGT. V was shortened by 2 bases and J by 0 bases, with 14 bases between the two germline ends. Here the CDR3 reads CASSETWTSLSYEQYF. DNA of the CDR3: TGTGCCAGCAGTGAAACTTGGACAAGCCTCTCCTACGAGCAGTACTTC.

This clone was counted only a few times. The V gene is TRBV6-5, the J gene TRBJ1-6, with TRBD1 as a possible D gene (6 bases). The germline CDR1 and CDR2 sequences are MNHEY and SVGAGI. The CDR3 extends over 15 amino acids. The ends were cut back, 8 bases at V and 3 bases at J, with 14 bases in the middle. The CDR3 DNA sequence: TGTGCCAGCTCTAAACAGGGTAACTATAATTCACCCCTCCACTTT. Its protein product is CASSKQGNYNSPLHF.

This clone has just one count. This chain joins TRBV5-1 and TRBJ1-1; D possibly corresponds to TRBD1 (6 bases). Germline V gene lookup returns CDR1 SGHRS and CDR2 YFSETQ. This CDR3 is built from 14 residues. V was trimmed by 7 bases and J by 0 bases, leaving 13 bases between them. The CDR3: CASGETGLNTEAFF. CDR3 DNA sequence: TGCGCCAGCGGAGAAACAGGGTTGAACACTGAAGCTTTCTTT.

V gene TRBV5-1 combines with J gene TRBJ1-2, with D maybe TRBD1 (6 bases). This CDR3 contains 13 residues. Trimming removed 4 bases at V and 3 bases at J, with 10 bases between. Germline V CDR1 and CDR2: SGHRS, YFSETQ. The CDR3 region is CASSRDIDYGYTF. The CDR3 DNA reads TGCGCCAGCAGCAGGGACATTGACTATGGCTACACCTTC.

This sequence joins TRBV3-1 (or the pseudogene TRBV3-2) and TRBJ1-6; no clear D gene. CDR3 length equals 16 residues. V lost 3 bases, J lost 7 bases, and 16 bases lay in between. Germline V gene data show CDR1 as LGHDT and CDR2 as YNNKEL (reference sequence). CDR3 residues: CASSHPTGKPNSPLHF. The CDR3, as DNA: TGTGCCAGCAGCCATCCCACCGGGAAGCCGAATTCACCCCTCCACTTT.

V gene TRBV29-1 combines with J gene TRBJ2-5, with D possibly being TRBD2 (5 bases). V shed 4 bases and J shed 2 bases, with 8 bases lying between them. CDR1 and CDR2 from the germline V gene are SQVTM and ANQGSEA. The CDR3 loop spans 12 amino acids. Here the CDR3 reads CSVGSGQETQYF. The CDR3 region has the DNA TGCAGCGTTGGTTCGGGACAAGAGACCCAGTACTTC. The full variable domain, rest sourced from reference TRBV29-1 and TRBJ2-5, is SAVISQKPSRDICQRGTSLTIQCQVDSQVTMMFWYRQQPGQSLTLIATANQGSEATYESGFVIDKFPISRPNLTFSTLTVSNMSPEDSSIYLCSVGSGQETQYFGPGTRLLVL.

This chain joins TRBV7-9 and TRBJ1-1, with D hard to call. This CDR3 comprises 12 residues. Germline V gene sequence: CDR1 SEHNR, CDR2 FQNEAQ (reference sequence). Trimming cost V 4 bases and J 7 bases, with 10 bases left between them. As DNA, the CDR3 is TGTGCCAGCAGCTATGGGCGGGGTGAAGCTTTCTTT. Its translation is CASSYGRGEAFF.

The chain recombines TRBV4-2 with TRBJ2-1; 9 nucleotides match TRBD2. V lost 1 base and J lost 9; bases outside the gene matches: 7. The CDR3 runs 15 residues. Germline loops: CDR1 LGHNA, CDR2 YNFKEQ. The CDR3 spells CASSQGGSGSFEQFF. The CDR3 DNA reads TGTGCCAGCAGCCAAGGGGGTAGCGGGAGTTTTGAGCAGTTCTTC.

Of note for this clone: At one end, the junction sequence differs from germline, possibly due to a read error. V gene TRBV20-1 combines with J gene TRBJ2-3, with D possibly matching TRBD2 (6 bases). Germline V gene sequence: CDR1 DFQATT, CDR2 SNEGSKA (reference sequence). The CDR3 runs 10 residues. The chain's CDR3 is CSATRDFNVF. CDR3 nucleotide sequence: TGCAGTGCTACCAGGGACTTTAACGTTTTT.

The chain carries TRBV28 and TRBJ2-1; 8 bases are a match to TRBD2. Germline V gene sequence: CDR1 MDHEN, CDR2 SYDVKM. V was clipped by 4 bases and J by 0 bases; unmatched bases: 5. The CDR3 is made up of 16 amino acids. The CDR3 here is CASSSDTSGSYNEQFF. CDR3 nucleotides: TGTGCCAGCAGTTCCGACACTAGCGGCTCCTACAATGAGCAGTTCTTC.

The chain is built from TRBV5-1 and TRBJ1-5, with D uncertain. V lost 3 bases and J 0 bases, leaving 10 bases between the germline ends. The CDR3 spans 15 residues. CDR1 is SGHRS and CDR2 is YFSETQ in the germline V gene. The CDR3 loop is CASSSEGYSNQPQHF. The CDR3, as DNA: TGCGCCAGCAGCTCCGAGGGATATAGCAATCAGCCCCAGCATTTT.

The V and J genes are TRBV6-5 and TRBJ2-7; tentatively, D is TRBD2 (6 bases). Trimming took 5 bases from V and 0 from J, leaving 14 bases between them. Germline CDR1 is MNHEY and CDR2 is SVGAGI. The CDR3 consists of 15 residues. DNA for the CDR3: TGTGCCAGCAGTCCTGTGACCGGGGGCTCCTACGAGCAGTACTTC. The encoded protein is CASSPVTGGSYEQYF.

The chain recombines TRBV7-2 with TRBJ1-1; D not certain. The CDR3 sequence is 13 residues long. Germline V gene lookup returns CDR1 SGHTA and CDR2 FQGNSA. V was pared by 2 bases and J by 1 base, with 5 bases between. The CDR3 loop reads CASSLQENTEAFF. The DNA of the CDR3 is TGTGCCAGCAGCTTACAGGAGAACACTGAAGCTTTCTTT.

The chain uses TRBV28 and TRBJ1-5; 9 positions agree with TRBD1. Germline CDR1 MDHEN, CDR2 SYDVKM. V was pared by 6 bases and J by 1 base, with 13 bases of the junction left unmatched. This CDR3 has 18 amino acids. The DNA of the CDR3 is TGTGCCAGCAGGGGTAGCGGGACAGGGCCCTTAAGCAATCAGCCCCAGCATTTT. Protein: CASRGSGTGPLSNQPQHF.

The rearrangement joins TRBV5-6 to TRBJ2-5; tentatively, D is TRBD1 (7 bases). The CDR3 covers 15 residues. The ends were cut back, 0 bases at V and 2 bases at J, with 11 bases in the middle. Germline loops: CDR1 SGHDT, CDR2 YYEEEE. The CDR3 DNA reads as TGTGCCAGCAGCTTGGGCCAGGGGGGACAAGAGACCCAGTACTTC. Translation gives CASSLGQGGQETQYF.

The rearrangement joins TRBV3-1 (or the pseudogene TRBV3-2) to TRBJ1-5; the match to TRBD1 covers 7 bases. The CDR3 is 13 residues long. V shed 4 bases, J shed 5 bases, and the junction held 2 bases outside the gene matches. Per the germline V gene, CDR1 is LGHDT and CDR2 is YNNKEL (reference sequence). CDR3 nucleotide sequence: TGTGCCAGCAGCCCCACAGGGGATCAGCCCCAGCATTTT. Translated, it gives CASSPTGDQPQHF.

The chain combines TRBV5-6 with TRBJ1-4, with TRBD1 matching 7 bases. Germline loops: CDR1 SGHDT, CDR2 YYEEEE. Unmatched junction bases numbered 13, after V lost 3 bases and J lost 5 bases. The CDR3 is made up of 17 amino acids. This CDR3 is CASSSPGAGTENEKLFF. CDR3 DNA: TGTGCCAGCAGCTCCCCGGGCGCCGGGACAGAAAATGAAAAACTGTTTTTT. Drawing the rest from reference TRBV5-6 and TRBJ1-4, the complete variable domain is DAGVTQSPTHLIKTRGQQVTLRCSPKSGHDTVSWYQQALGQGPQFIFQYYEEEERQRGNFPDRFSGHQFPNYSSELNVNALLLGDSALYLCASSSPGAGTENEKLFFGSGTQLSVL.

J is TRBJ1-5 and V is TRBV30, with a possible D match to TRBD1 (5 bases). The CDR3 runs to 13 residues. V was cut by 1 base and J by 6 bases, with 10 bases left in between. The germline gives CDR1 GTSNPN, CDR2 SVGIG (reference sequence). CDR3 sequence (DNA): TGTGCCTGGAGTGGCGGGGGGATTCAGCCCCAGCATTTT. The encoded protein is CAWSGGGIQPQHF. Filled out from reference TRBV30 and TRBJ1-5, the complete variable domain reads SQTIHQWPATLVQPVGSPLSLECTVEGTSNPNLYWYRQAAGRGLQLLFYSVGIGQISSEVPQNLSASRPQDRQFILSSKKLLLSDSGFYLCAWSGGGIQPQHFGDGTRLSIL.

The rearrangement uses TRBV19 and TRBJ1-5; tentatively, D is TRBD1 (6 bases). This CDR3 spans 15 amino acids. Germline CDR1 and CDR2: LNHDA and SQIVND (reference sequence). V dropped 7 bases and J dropped 0 bases, with 13 bases sitting between them. The CDR3 nucleotides read TGTGCCAGTACTCTGGGACAAAATAGCAATCAGCCCCAGCATTTT. It translates to CASTLGQNSNQPQHF. Together with reference TRBV19 and TRBJ1-5, the CDR3 gives the full variable domain: DGGITQSPKYLFRKEGQNVTLSCEQNLNHDAMYWYRQDPGQGLRLIYYSQIVNDFQKGDIAEGYSVSREKKESFPLTVTSAQKNPTAFYLCASTLGQNSNQPQHFGDGTRLSIL.

This chain joins TRBV27 and TRBJ1-4; TRBD1 agrees at 10 bases. The CDR3 covers 16 residues. Trimming cost V 6 bases and J 8 bases; bases outside gene matches: 12. Germline CDR1 MNHEY, CDR2 SMNVEV (reference sequence). CDR3 bases: TGTGCCAGCAGCGGGACAGGGGCGAGCACTGCGGAAAAACTGTTTTTT. This translates into CASSGTGASTAEKLFF.

The V call is TRBV3-1 (or the pseudogene TRBV3-2), the J call TRBJ1-1, with D hard to call. The CDR3 loop spans 15 amino acids. The germline V gene encodes CDR1 LGHDT and CDR2 YNNKEL (reference sequence). V was cut by 3 bases and J by 8 bases, with 19 bases left in between. CDR3 protein: CASSHELGSWREAFF. The CDR3 DNA follows: TGTGCCAGCAGCCATGAGTTGGGTAGCTGGAGAGAAGCTTTCTTT.

With respect to this clone: At one end, the junction sequence differs from germline, possibly due to a read error. V usage is TRBV7-7 and J usage is TRBJ2-3, with TRBD2 matching over 13 bases. CDR1 and CDR2 (germline): SSHAT, FNYEAQ (reference sequence). The CDR3 length is 16 residues. CDR3 DNA: TGTGCTAGCAGCTTAGGACTAGCGGGGGGCACAGATACGCAGTATTTT. Translating gives CASSLGLAGGTDTQYF.

The chain employs TRBV27 and TRBJ2-1, with D perhaps TRBD2 (5 bases). V gave up 6 bases and J gave up 0 bases, with 18 bases separating them. CDR1 is MNHEY, CDR2 SMNVEV, per germline (reference sequence). CDR3 length: 17 amino acids. CDR3 in amino acids: CASSRFYSGSSYNEQFF. The CDR3 DNA reads TGTGCCAGCAGCAGGTTCTATTCGGGGAGCTCCTACAATGAGCAGTTCTTC.

The chain joins TRBV4-1 to TRBJ2-3; 10 bases fit TRBD2. The CDR3 is made up of 15 amino acids. With 4 bases clipped from V and 5 bases from J, the junction kept 6 bases outside the gene matches. CDR1 and CDR2 (germline): MGHRA, YSYEKL. The CDR3 nucleotides read TGCGCCAGCAGCCGCAGCGGGGGGGCCGTAGATACGCAGTATTTT. This codes for CASSRSGGAVDTQYF.

The V gene is TRBV4-1, the J gene TRBJ1-5; TRBD1 aligns across 8 bases. Germline lookup yields CDR1 MGHRA and CDR2 YSYEKL. The CDR3 length is 15 residues. With 4 bases clipped from V and 7 bases from J, the junction kept 9 bases outside the gene matches. The DNA for the CDR3 is TGCGCCAGCAGCCTTCTAGCAGGGGGCGTCCAGCCCCAGCATTTT. Its translation is CASSLLAGGVQPQHF.

V and J are TRBV18 and TRBJ1-1; perhaps TRBD1 as D (6 bases). The CDR3 has 15 residues. Germline loops: CDR1 KGHSH, CDR2 LQKENI. The V end lost 6 bases, the J end lost 1 base, and 15 bases lay between the germline ends. The CDR3 spells CASSPLRGTNTEAFF. The DNA for the CDR3 is TGTGCCAGCTCGCCATTAAGGGGGACGAACACTGAAGCTTTCTTT.

The CDR3 sequence: CASSLQVYGYTF. CDR3 sequence (DNA): TGTGCCAGCAGTCTACAGGTTTATGGCTACACCTTC. The chain combines TRBV28 with TRBJ1-2; TRBD1 is a possible D gene (5 bases). V was shortened by 5 bases and J by 5 bases, with 9 bases between the two germline ends. This CDR3 is 12 amino acids long. CDR1 is MDHEN, CDR2 SYDVKM, per germline.

The rearrangement links TRBV5-1 to TRBJ1-1; D is possibly TRBD1 (5 bases). Germline CDR1 is SGHRS and CDR2 is YFSETQ. Between the trimmed V and J ends, which lost 1 base and 1 base, there was a span of 8 bases. There are 14 residues in the CDR3. The chain's CDR3 is CASSLPRANTEAFF. In DNA, the CDR3 is TGCGCCAGCAGCTTGCCCAGGGCGAACACTGAAGCTTTCTTT.

The chain is built from TRBV18 and TRBJ1-4; 7 bases are shared with TRBD1. The CDR3 runs 15 residues. V lost 6 bases and J lost 6; bases outside the gene matches: 10. Germline V gene lookup returns CDR1 KGHSH and CDR2 LQKENI. The CDR3 region has the DNA TGTGCCAGCTCGAGGGACAGCCTTAAACATGAAAAACTGTTTTTT. Encoded protein: CASSRDSLKHEKLFF. The full variable domain, its missing parts supplied by reference TRBV18 and TRBJ1-4, is NAGVMQNPRHLVRRRGQEARLRCSPMKGHSHVYWYRQLPEEGLKFMVYLQKENIIDESGMPKERFSAEFPKEGPSILRIQQVVRGDSAAYFCASSRDSLKHEKLFFGSGTQLSVL.

The chain is built from TRBV4-1 and TRBJ1-4, with 8 nucleotides matching TRBD1. V shed 3 bases and J 0 bases; nucleotides not matched to a gene: 15. There are 20 residues in the CDR3. Germline V gene lookup returns CDR1 MGHRA and CDR2 YSYEKL. Here the CDR3 DNA reads TGCGCCAGCAGCCACCCCAAAAGAGGTCAGGGGGCTTCAACTAATGAAAAACTGTTTTTT. The encoded protein is CASSHPKRGQGASTNEKLFF.

The J gene is TRBJ2-7, the V gene TRBV27, with D tentatively TRBD2 (5 bases). Trimming took off 6 bases at V and 3 bases at J, with 15 bases between the two ends. This CDR3 has 14 amino acids. Germline-derived CDR1 and CDR2 are MNHEY and SMNVEV (reference sequence). CDR3 nucleotide sequence: TGTGCCAGCAGAAAGAGTGACTACAACTACGAGCAGTACTTC. This gives the protein CASRKSDYNYEQYF.

The V and J genes are TRBV18 and TRBJ2-3; TRBD1 might be the D (5 bases). Germline CDR1 is KGHSH and CDR2 is LQKENI. The V and J ends lost 4 bases and 4 bases respectively, with 9 bases between them. The CDR3 length is 13 residues. CDR3 amino acids: CASSLGVSDTQYF. The CDR3 DNA follows: TGTGCCAGCTCACTAGGGGTTTCAGATACGCAGTATTTT.